Detailed here is one T cell receptor beta chain. Its antigen is unidentified. Other autoimmune diseases, uncontrolled infections, pregnancy or lactation led to the exclusion of patients. The data originate from a study of Graves' ophthalmopathy and Graves' hyperthyroidism. Findings of the study overall: Progression of ophthalmopathy was predicted by the model with around 68% sensitivity and 72.22% specificity. Detection in blood was also observed for most expanded thyroid clonotypes above 0.001 frequency.

The TCR beta CDR3 regions underwent amplification from RNA transcripts. Second-round multiplex PCR followed a first-round RT-PCR using HTBI primers. TCRdb reprocessed the multiplex PCR reads with MiXCR, giving one entry per CDR3 protein. The data contain 650,000 to 900,000 distinct CDR3 sequences, roughly 40% of them singletons. Trimming pared 10 bases from V and 2 bases from J, leaving 15 bases between. This CDR3 has 13 amino acids. Germline assignment: CDR1 ENHRY and CDR2 SYGVKD. Material: peripheral blood. This chain links TRBV10-3 with TRBJ2-7; a weak D match, TRBD2 (6 bases). This TCR was recovered from an adult man with Graves' ophthalmopathy. CDR3 amino acids: CASVAGSPYEQYF. Written as DNA, the CDR3 is TGTGCCAGCGTGGCGGGATCTCCCTACGAGCAGTACTTC.